The source of this T cell receptor beta chain is a study of response to subunit inactivated influenza vaccine. TCRdb processed the RT-PCR reads anew with MiXCR; each CDR3 protein has one entry. The table shows some 570,000 distinct CDR3 sequences, with about 11% occurring only once. The V end lost 6 bases, the J end lost 7 bases, and 7 bases lay between the germline ends. This CDR3 has 12 residues. Germline V lookup: CDR1 LNHDA, CDR2 SQIVND (reference sequence). In addition, the sample was reused for a study of T cells expressing NK-cell markers. That source notes: TCR beta libraries carry UMIs added by 5'RACE template switching.

The starting material was PBMCs from blood, obtained on the day of vaccination. V usage is TRBV19 and J usage is TRBJ2-6; D is unclear. The sequence derives from a man aged 50 to 60 who received an inactivated influenza vaccine. The CDR3 sequence is CASSLYANVLTF. The CDR3 nucleotides are TGTGCCAGTAGCCTATATGCCAACGTCCTGACTTTC.